This paragraph covers one T cell receptor beta chain sequence. This clonotype was detected a few times. Its cognate antigen has yet to be identified. Base qualities are not recorded, but no much larger clone differs from it by a single base. The entry originates in a study of T-cell reconstitution after alpha-beta-depleted transplantation in children (dated by TCRdb to about 2016). Regarding the research as a whole: T-cell immune reconstitution after TCRalphabeta/CD19-depleted allogeneic hematopoietic cell transplantation in children was quantitatively tracked in the study by means of TCR repertoire profiling.

Libraries were made using PCR. Sequencing was performed on an Illumina HiSeq 2500. TCR library preparation used molecular barcoding, with unique molecular identifiers applied to normalize quantification of the TCRbeta repertoire. TCRdb trimmed public reads at Q25 via fastp, called clones via MiXCR and kept in-frame beta chains. Rows are unified per CDR3 protein, each entry keeping the most common DNA and genes. Counted in this sample were about 580,000 distinct CDR3 sequences; around 23% of them appeared once. Roughly an eighth of the sample rests with the top ten. This specimen's treatment or condition label, interpreted: allogeneic hematopoietic cell transplantation with graft depleted of TCRalphabeta T cells and CD19 B cells. TCRalphabeta/CD19-depleted allogeneic hematopoietic cell grafts were given to the transplant recipients, all of whom were children. Paper-wide results and their limitations: Over subsequent months, a decline in hyperexpanded clone frequencies was noted, and after one year, T-cell counts and TCRbeta diversity were mostly ascribed to newly produced T cells. In some patients, the high TCRbeta diversity seen at day 60 was put down to recipient T cells and intrathymic progenitors that had survived conditioning. About two months after transplant, the apparently early recovery of alphabetaT-cell counts reportedly depended on just several hundred clones that had expanded rapidly and came from non-depleted graft cells.

This specimen was PBMCs, mostly from graft donor cells, taken 360 days after TCRalphabeta/CD19-depleted stem cell transplant. This receptor was obtained from a boy less than two years old who had a stem cell transplant for acute myeloid leukemia, so the T cells may come from the graft donor.

The CDR3 reads CASMIGLQQETQYF. The bases read TGTGCCAGCATGATCGGACTGCAGCAAGAGACCCAGTACTTC. The rearranged chain carries TRBV6-2 or TRBV6-3 and TRBJ2-5; TRBD2 is a possible D gene, resting on 5 matching bases. The CDR3 spans 14 residues, from the cysteine through the phenylalanine. Just the 42-base CDR3 DNA is kept, in frame starting at base 1. CDR1 MNHEY and CDR2 SVGEGT were looked up in the germline V gene. At the junction V is shortened by 7 bases and J by 2 bases, with 14 bases in between.